This T cell receptor beta chain was sequenced for a study of metastatic and nonmetastatic thyroid tumors. Germline CDR1 reads SEHNR; CDR2 reads FQNEAQ (reference sequence). This CDR3 has 17 residues. Regarding the study as a whole: A significant increase in TCR beta diversity was reportedly seen in malignant thyroid tumors relative to benign nodules, in blood and tumor.

TCRdb re-analyzed the PCR reads through MiXCR. Of about 22,000 clones in the sample, around 40% were seen once. All patients reached thyroid surgery having received no treatment beforehand. This clone was counted many times. The antigen remains undetermined. The junction does not match germline at one end; this may be a read error. Additional DNA sequences in this sample encode the identical CDR3. V is TRBV7-9 and J is TRBJ2-1, with TRBD2 identical over 9 bases. This TCR came from a male donor with papillary thyroid cancer or a benign thyroid nodule (not recorded which). Some clones in this sample may be carry-over from other donors' samples. Sequencing was carried out using blood. The CDR3 coding sequence is TGTGCCAGCAGCTTAGGACTAGCGGTAAACTCCTACAATGAGCAATTCTTC. Translating gives CASSLGLAVNSYNEQFF.